A selection of T cell receptor beta chains follows, all from one sample in a study of long-term antiretroviral therapy in people with HIV. Produced via immunoSEQ multiplex PCR; TCRdb's table is partial and in-frame only. The table includes approximately 25,000 clones, 80% to 90% detected once. This material consisted of unsorted PBMCs, taken 3 years after starting antiretroviral therapy. These receptor sequences come from a man aged 45-60 years with HIV. The CDR3 runs from the conserved cysteine through the conserved F or W. The order of the fields is V gene, clone size, J gene, D gene, CDR3 DNA, CDR3 protein. D genes are given only for firm matches. Part of the rows lack a size; the others show once, few, many or a class for expanded clones.

V gene: TRBV11-2
clone size: few
J gene: TRBJ2-3
D gene: TRBD1
CDR3 DNA: TGTGCCAGCAGCCCGCCGACAGGGTGGGCAGATACGCAGTATTTT
CDR3 protein: CASSPPTGWADTQYF

V gene: TRBV7-9
clone size: few
J gene: TRBJ1-2
D gene: .
CDR3 DNA: TGTGCCAGCATGGGGGGGTACTATGGCTACACCTTC
CDR3 protein: CASMGGYYGYTF

V gene: TRBV19
clone size: .
J gene: TRBJ2-2
D gene: TRBD1
CDR3 DNA: TGTGCCAGTACCCTATACCGAACAGGGGGATCCGGGGAGCTGTTTTTT
CDR3 protein: CASTLYRTGGSGELFF

V gene: TRBV4-3
clone size: .
J gene: TRBJ1-2
D gene: TRBD1
CDR3 DNA: TGCGCCAGCAGCCAAGGGACAGGTGGCAGTGGCTACACCTTC
CDR3 protein: CASSQGTGGSGYTF

V gene: TRBV6-5
clone size: .
J gene: TRBJ2-7
D gene: TRBD1
CDR3 DNA: TGTGCCAGCACCCCCGGACAGGCTTTCGAGCAGTACTTC
CDR3 protein: CASTPGQAFEQYF

V gene: TRBV5-4
clone size: .
J gene: TRBJ1-2
D gene: .
CDR3 DNA: TGTGCCAGCAGCTTGGGTGCAGGCCAGGCTAACTATGGCTACACCTTC
CDR3 protein: CASSLGAGQANYGYTF

V gene: TRBV7-2
clone size: .
J gene: TRBJ1-1
D gene: .
CDR3 DNA: TGTGCCAGCAGCTTAGGGTCTCCCGGCGCTGAAGCTTTCTTT
CDR3 protein: CASSLGSPGAEAFF

V gene: TRBV5-1
clone size: few
J gene: TRBJ2-1
D gene: TRBD1
CDR3 DNA: TGCGCCAGCAGCTACGGACAGGGAGGTGAGGGTGAGCAGTTCTTC
CDR3 protein: CASSYGQGGEGEQFF

V gene: TRBV4-1
clone size: once
J gene: TRBJ1-2
D gene: TRBD1
CDR3 DNA: TGCGCCAGCAGCAAACAGGCCGGGACAGCACCTAACTATGGCTACACCTTC
CDR3 protein: CASSKQAGTAPNYGYTF

V gene: TRBV5-4
clone size: .
J gene: TRBJ2-3
D gene: TRBD2
CDR3 DNA: TGTGCCAGCACCTTCTCCGGGGCTAGCGGAGCCACAGATACGCAGTATTTT
CDR3 protein: CASTFSGASGATDTQYF

V gene: TRBV7-9
clone size: .
J gene: TRBJ2-1
D gene: TRBD2
CDR3 DNA: TGTGCCAGCAGCTTAGCAAGCGGGAGAGGGGGCAATGAGCAGTTCTTC
CDR3 protein: CASSLASGRGGNEQFF

V gene: TRBV5-1
clone size: .
J gene: TRBJ2-7
D gene: .
CDR3 DNA: TGCGCCAGCAGCCCGGAAGACACTTTCTCCTACGAGCAGTACTTC
CDR3 protein: CASSPEDTFSYEQYF

V gene: TRBV28
clone size: .
J gene: TRBJ2-2
D gene: .
CDR3 DNA: TGTGCCAGCCGAGGGGAGGTAAACACCGGGGAGCTGTTTTTT
CDR3 protein: CASRGEVNTGELFF

V gene: TRBV27
clone size: .
J gene: TRBJ2-2
D gene: TRBD1
CDR3 DNA: TGTGCCAGCAGTTTATCGTCAGGGACAGGGGGCACCGGGGAGCTGTTTTTT
CDR3 protein: CASSLSSGTGGTGELFF

V gene: TRBV18
clone size: .
J gene: TRBJ1-6
D gene: .
CDR3 DNA: TGTGCCAGCTCACGGAATGTGGGGGGGGAGTCACCCCTCCACTTT
CDR3 protein: CASSRNVGGESPLHF

V gene: TRBV4-1
clone size: .
J gene: TRBJ1-1
D gene: .
CDR3 DNA: TGCGCCAGCAGCCCCTCGAACCCTGGGAACACTGAAGCTTTCTTT
CDR3 protein: CASSPSNPGNTEAFF

V gene: TRBV4-3
clone size: .
J gene: TRBJ1-4
D gene: .
CDR3 DNA: TGCGCCAGCAGCCATCTCGGGGAAGGGGAAAAACTGTTTTTT
CDR3 protein: CASSHLGEGEKLFF

V gene: TRBV14
clone size: once
J gene: TRBJ2-7
D gene: TRBD2
CDR3 DNA: TGTGCCAGCAGCCAAGTCGGGGCGGGAGTGCGCTTC
CDR3 protein: CASSQVGAGVRF

V gene: TRBV6-4
clone size: once
J gene: TRBJ1-1
D gene: .
CDR3 DNA: TGCGGTGAGGGGCCGAACACTGAAGCTTTCTTT
CDR3 protein: CGEGPNTEAFF

V gene: TRBV28
clone size: .
J gene: TRBJ2-7
D gene: .
CDR3 DNA: TGTGCCATCGCAGGGGACTCCTACGAGCAGTACTTC
CDR3 protein: CAIAGDSYEQYF

V gene: TRBV7-2
clone size: once
J gene: TRBJ1-1
D gene: .
CDR3 DNA: TGTGCCAGCAGCTTAGCGCCGGGGACGAACACTGAAGCTTTCTTT
CDR3 protein: CASSLAPGTNTEAFF

V gene: TRBV7-8
clone size: .
J gene: TRBJ1-1
D gene: TRBD1
CDR3 DNA: TGTGCCAGCAGCCCGGGACAGCCCTCAAGCACTGAAGCTTTCTTT
CDR3 protein: CASSPGQPSSTEAFF

V gene: TRBV15
clone size: .
J gene: TRBJ1-2
D gene: .
CDR3 DNA: TGTGCCACCAGCAGAGATCAGGGTCATGGCTACACCTTC
CDR3 protein: CATSRDQGHGYTF

V gene: TRBV28
clone size: .
J gene: TRBJ2-1
D gene: .
CDR3 DNA: TGTGCCAGCAGTTCTACACGAGTCGGACAGTTCTTC
CDR3 protein: CASSSTRVGQFF

V gene: TRBV27
clone size: few
J gene: TRBJ2-7
D gene: TRBD2
CDR3 DNA: TGTGCCAGCAGTCTAGCGGGAGGAAGAATGTCCTACGAGCAGTACTTC
CDR3 protein: CASSLAGGRMSYEQYF

V gene: TRBV6-4
clone size: .
J gene: TRBJ1-2
D gene: .
CDR3 DNA: TGTGCCAGCAGTGACTCGAAAGTGGACGGGGGCTACACCTTC
CDR3 protein: CASSDSKVDGGYTF

V gene: TRBV25-1
clone size: .
J gene: TRBJ2-1
D gene: .
CDR3 DNA: TGTGCCAGCAGTGAGTTTCGGGGGGCGCATGAGCAGTTCTTC
CDR3 protein: CASSEFRGAHEQFF